The 21 T cell receptor beta chains reported below all come from one sample, sequenced in a study of shared clonotypes between healthy human individuals. Assay used: immunoSEQ multiplex PCR; TCRdb lists only in-frame clones, some missing. The sample has hundreds of thousands of clones; under 80% are singletons. The sample comprised memory CD4+ T cells sorted from blood. The sample's subset: CD45RA-negative fraction. These receptor sequences come from a woman in her twenties or thirties in good health.

To note about this clone: Within the sample, other DNA sequences also encode this same CDR3. The chain links TRBV4-1 to TRBJ1-2; no reliable D call. The CDR3 is 13 residues long. Trimming removed 0 bases from V and 2 bases from J, with 4 bases in between. Germline CDR1 is MGHRA and CDR2 is YSYEKL. The CDR3 region is CASSQERNYGYTF. CDR3 sequence (DNA): TGCGCCAGCAGCCAAGAACGGAACTATGGCTACACCTTC.

The V call is TRBV30, the J call TRBJ2-1, with 7 bases identical to TRBD1. The germline V gene has CDR1 GTSNPN and CDR2 SVGIG (reference sequence). V gave up 7 bases and J gave up 2 bases; unmatched junction bases: 8. This CDR3 is built from 14 residues. This CDR3 reads CASHGQGAYNEQFF. The CDR3 DNA is TGTGCCTCCCACGGGCAGGGGGCCTACAATGAGCAGTTCTTC.

This clone was seen only a few times. The chain has TRBV18 and TRBJ2-1; 9 positions match TRBD2. The CDR3 sequence is 18 residues long. The trim removed 0 bases at V and 8 bases at J, leaving 14 bases unmatched. Per the germline V gene, CDR1 is KGHSH and CDR2 is LQKENI. The CDR3 nucleotides read TGTGCCAGCTCACCACCGGGGGGGCTAGCGGGATTCAAAGATGAGCAGTTCTTC. Encoded protein: CASSPPGGLAGFKDEQFF.

This sequence joins TRBV2 and TRBJ1-2; unclear D gene. The CDR3 totals 14 residues. Germline CDR1 reads SNHLY; CDR2 reads FYNNEI. V shed 1 base and J shed 4 bases, with 10 bases lying between them. The CDR3 protein is CASSEGELGYGYTF. The CDR3 DNA reads as TGTGCCAGCAGTGAAGGGGAATTGGGCTATGGCTACACCTTC.

V gene TRBV7-8 combines with J gene TRBJ2-5; 7 bases are a match to TRBD2. Germline-derived CDR1 and CDR2 are SGHVS and FQNEAQ. CDR3 size: 17 residues. V shed 1 base and J 4 bases; nucleotides not matched to a gene: 12. The CDR3, as DNA: TGTGCCAGCAGCTTAGTTGGCGGGAGAACCCCAGGAGAGACCCAGTACTTC. It codes for CASSLVGGRTPGETQYF.

J is TRBJ2-7 and V is TRBV28; TRBD2 agrees at 11 bases. The germline gives CDR1 MDHEN, CDR2 SYDVKM. The V gene end was trimmed by 10 bases and the J gene end by 4 bases; junction bases not matched to a gene: 6. The CDR3 consists of 13 residues. CDR3 in amino acids: CATSTSGIYEQYF. DNA for the CDR3: TGTGCCACCTCGACTAGCGGGATTTACGAGCAGTACTTC.

CDR3 protein: CASSPLDQGAAEQYF. CDR3 sequence (DNA): TGTGCCAGCTCACCCCTGGACCAGGGGGCTGCCGAGCAGTACTTC. The J gene is TRBJ2-7, the V gene TRBV18; 8 bases match TRBD1. V lost 3 bases to trimming and J lost 6 bases; unmatched junction nucleotides: 10. The CDR3 spans 15 residues. CDR1 and CDR2 (germline): KGHSH, LQKENI.

This clone was observed a few times. V is TRBV6-5 and J is TRBJ1-5; TRBD1 aligns across 9 bases. The CDR3 contains 14 residues. Germline assignment: CDR1 MNHEY and CDR2 SVGAGI. J was trimmed by 8 bases and V by 5 bases; bases with no gene match: 7. The chain's CDR3 is CASSRDRGYEPQHF. For the CDR3, the DNA is TGTGCCAGCAGTCGCGACAGGGGGTACGAGCCCCAGCATTTT.

This clone was picked up one time. The chain couples TRBV30 to TRBJ2-2; D is uncertain. V was shortened by 0 bases and J by 7 bases, with 9 bases between the two germline ends. The CDR3 sequence is 13 residues long. The germline gives CDR1 GTSNPN, CDR2 SVGIG (reference sequence). The CDR3 DNA sequence: TGTGCCTGGAGTGTACAGCAGGACGGGGAGCTGTTTTTT. It yields the protein CAWSVQQDGELFF.

The chain has TRBV25-1 and TRBJ2-7; possibly TRBD1 for D (6 bases). CDR1 is MGHDK and CDR2 is SYGVNS in the germline V gene. This CDR3 has 17 residues. V shed 7 bases and J shed 3 bases, with 25 bases lying between them. CDR3 amino acids: CASTPRTGQAYGYEQYF. CDR3 nucleotide sequence: TGTGCCAGCACTCCAAGAACGGGACAAGCTTATGGCTACGAGCAGTACTTC.

The CDR3 nucleotides read TGTGCCAGCAGTGCTTCCAAAGGGGGTAACGGTGAGACCCAGTACTTC. Its translation is CASSASKGGNGETQYF. The rearrangement links TRBV6-1 to TRBJ2-5; TRBD1 is a possible D gene (6 bases). Germline assignment: CDR1 MNHNS and CDR2 SASEGT. V was trimmed by 4 bases and J by 5 bases, leaving 20 bases between them. This CDR3 region has 16 residues.

V and J are TRBV5-1 and TRBJ2-1; 10 nucleotides align to TRBD2. CDR3 length equals 17 residues. After removal of 0 bases from V and 1 base from J, the junction contained 4 bases not matched to a gene. Germline values: CDR1 SGHRS, CDR2 YFSETQ. The DNA for the CDR3 is TGCGCCAGCAGCTTGGCCCCTAGCGGGGGTTCCTACAATGAGCAGTTCTTC. Translated: CASSLAPSGGSYNEQFF.

The chain uses TRBV9 and TRBJ2-2, with TRBD1 matching over 7 bases. CDR1 is SGDLS and CDR2 is YYNGEE in the germline V gene. The CDR3 is 14 amino acids. V was clipped by 5 bases and J by 5 bases; unmatched bases: 6. The CDR3 DNA sequence: TGTGCCAGCAGGTCGGGACAGCAAACCGGGGAGCTGTTTTTT. Encoded protein: CASRSGQQTGELFF. Looking up the rest from reference TRBV9 and TRBJ2-2 gives the full variable domain: DSGVTQTPKHLITATGQRVTLRCSPRSGDLSVYWYQQSLDQGLQFLIQYYNGEERAKGNILERFSAQQFPDLHSELNLSSLELGDSALYFCASRSGQQTGELFFGEGSRLTVL.

The chain couples TRBV28 to TRBJ2-1; 7 bases agree with TRBD2. The CDR3 is 20 residues long. Germline V gene sequence: CDR1 MDHEN, CDR2 SYDVKM. The ends lost 2 bases at V and 4 bases at J; junction bases unmatched: 20. Written as DNA, the CDR3 is TGTGCCAGCAGTTTAGTCAGTCTGGGCCCCGGGAGGTTAGATTACAATGAGCAGTTCTTC. Amino acid sequence: CASSLVSLGPGRLDYNEQFF.

The J gene is TRBJ2-7, the V gene TRBV11-3; D unclear. Germline V gives CDR1 SGHNT, CDR2 YENEEA. The CDR3 contains 14 residues. V lost 2 bases and J lost 2, with 10 bases in between. This CDR3 reads CASSLSSSPYEQYF. The CDR3 nucleotides are TGTGCCAGCAGCTTATCGTCTAGTCCCTACGAGCAGTACTTC.

This clone was observed once. This chain uses TRBV2 with TRBJ2-5; 8 nucleotides match TRBD2. The CDR3 consists of 14 residues. CDR1 is SNHLY, CDR2 FYNNEI, per germline. The J segment lost 5 bases and the V segment lost 7 bases, leaving 9 bases of the junction unmatched. Written as DNA, the CDR3 is TGTGCCAGCACCCCGAGGATAGCGGGGGAGACCCAGTACTTC. This gives the protein CASTPRIAGETQYF.

The chain combines TRBV25-1 with TRBJ2-5; 7 nucleotides line up with TRBD2. The end of the DNA aligns better with TRBJ2-7, so the J call may be wrong. The germline V gene encodes CDR1 MGHDK and CDR2 SYGVNS. The CDR3 length is 13 residues. DNA for the CDR3: TGTGCCAGCGAGGGAGGGCCCACCTACGAGCAGTACTTC. This codes for CASEGGPTYEQYF.

The V gene is TRBV19, the J gene TRBJ2-2; 9 bases are a match to TRBD1. The length of the CDR3 is 14 residues. The ends lost 5 bases at V and 8 bases at J; junction bases unmatched: 6. Germline V CDR1 and CDR2: LNHDA, SQIVND (reference sequence). The DNA for the CDR3 is TGTGCCAGTAGTGACAGGGGGAGTTTGGGGGAGCTGTTTTTT. Amino acids: CASSDRGSLGELFF. Supplemented by reference TRBV19 and TRBJ2-2, the full variable domain reads DGGITQSPKYLFRKEGQNVTLSCEQNLNHDAMYWYRQDPGQGLRLIYYSQIVNDFQKGDIAEGYSVSREKKESFPLTVTSAQKNPTAFYLCASSDRGSLGELFFGEGSRLTVL.

This chain links TRBV4-2 with TRBJ2-1; D might be TRBD2 (5 bases). The germline V and J ends were trimmed by 1 base and 10 bases, with 8 bases remaining between them. CDR1 is LGHNA and CDR2 is YNFKEQ in the germline V gene. The CDR3 is made up of 12 amino acids. The CDR3 DNA reads as TGTGCCAGCAGCCAAGGGAGGTTAGAGCAGTTCTTC. Its translation: CASSQGRLEQFF.

This clone occurred once. V is TRBV7-8 and J is TRBJ1-1, with 7 bases matching TRBD1. Trimming removed 4 bases from V and 2 bases from J; junction bases left unmatched: 7. The CDR3 sequence is 15 residues long. CDR1 and CDR2 (germline): SGHVS, FQNEAQ. This CDR3 is CASSSRQGINTEAFF. The CDR3 DNA sequence: TGTGCCAGCAGCTCCAGACAGGGAATCAACACTGAAGCTTTCTTT.

V gene TRBV6-5 combines with J gene TRBJ1-2; 8 bases agree with TRBD1. Germline CDR1 MNHEY, CDR2 SVGAGI. V shed 0 bases, J shed 7 bases, and the junction held 4 bases outside the gene matches. This CDR3 contains 14 residues. CDR3 in amino acids: CASSYSGQGGGYTF. Here the CDR3 DNA reads TGTGCCAGCAGTTACTCAGGACAGGGTGGTGGCTACACCTTC.